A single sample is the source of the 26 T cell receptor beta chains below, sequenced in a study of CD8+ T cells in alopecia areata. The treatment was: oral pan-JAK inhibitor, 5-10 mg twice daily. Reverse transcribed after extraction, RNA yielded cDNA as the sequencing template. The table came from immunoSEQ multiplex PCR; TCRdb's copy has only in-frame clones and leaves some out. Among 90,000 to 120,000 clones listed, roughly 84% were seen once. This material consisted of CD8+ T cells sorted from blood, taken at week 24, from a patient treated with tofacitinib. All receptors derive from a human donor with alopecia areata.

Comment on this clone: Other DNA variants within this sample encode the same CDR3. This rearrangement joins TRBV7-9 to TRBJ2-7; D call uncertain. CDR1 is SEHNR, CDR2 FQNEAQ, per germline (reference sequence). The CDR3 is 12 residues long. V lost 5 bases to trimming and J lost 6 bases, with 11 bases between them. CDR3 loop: CASSPTEGEQYF. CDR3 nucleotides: TGTGCCAGCAGCCCCACGGAAGGCGAGCAGTACTTC.

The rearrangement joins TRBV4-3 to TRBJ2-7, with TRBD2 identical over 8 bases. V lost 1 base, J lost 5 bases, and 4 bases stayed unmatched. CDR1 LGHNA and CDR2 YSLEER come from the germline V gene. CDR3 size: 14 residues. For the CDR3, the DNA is TGCGCCAGCAGCCAAGTAGCGGGGCCAGACGAGCAGTACTTC. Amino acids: CASSQVAGPDEQYF.

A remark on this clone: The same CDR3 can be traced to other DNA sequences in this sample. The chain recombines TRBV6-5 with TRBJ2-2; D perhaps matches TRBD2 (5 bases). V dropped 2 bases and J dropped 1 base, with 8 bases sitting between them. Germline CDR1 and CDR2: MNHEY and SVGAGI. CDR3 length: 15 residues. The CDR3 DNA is TGTGCCAGCAGTTACAGGACTCAGAACACCGGGGAGCTGTTTTTT. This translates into CASSYRTQNTGELFF.

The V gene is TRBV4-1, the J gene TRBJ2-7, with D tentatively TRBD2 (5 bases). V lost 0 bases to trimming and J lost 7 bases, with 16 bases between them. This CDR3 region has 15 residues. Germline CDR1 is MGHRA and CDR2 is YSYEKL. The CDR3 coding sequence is TGCGCCAGCAGCCAAGAGTACGGCAGGCCGGGGGAGCAGTACTTC. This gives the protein CASSQEYGRPGEQYF.

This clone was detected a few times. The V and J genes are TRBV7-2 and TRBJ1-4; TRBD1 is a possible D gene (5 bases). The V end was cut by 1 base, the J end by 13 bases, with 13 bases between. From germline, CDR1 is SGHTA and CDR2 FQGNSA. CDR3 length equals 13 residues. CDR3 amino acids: CASSLVTGRGLFF. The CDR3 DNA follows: TGTGCCAGCAGCTTAGTTACAGGACGTGGACTGTTTTTT.

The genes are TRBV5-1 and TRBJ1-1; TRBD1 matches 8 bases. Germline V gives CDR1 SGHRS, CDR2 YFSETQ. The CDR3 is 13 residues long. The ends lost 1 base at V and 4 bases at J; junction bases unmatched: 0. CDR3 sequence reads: CASSLTGGTEAFF. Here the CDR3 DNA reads TGCGCCAGCAGCTTGACAGGGGGCACTGAAGCTTTCTTT. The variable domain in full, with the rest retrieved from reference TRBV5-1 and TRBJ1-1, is KAGVTQTPRYLIKTRGQQVTLSCSPISGHRSVSWYQQTPGQGLQFLFEYFSETQRNKGNFPGRFSGRQFSNSRSEMNVSTLELGDSALYLCASSLTGGTEAFFGQGTRLTVV.

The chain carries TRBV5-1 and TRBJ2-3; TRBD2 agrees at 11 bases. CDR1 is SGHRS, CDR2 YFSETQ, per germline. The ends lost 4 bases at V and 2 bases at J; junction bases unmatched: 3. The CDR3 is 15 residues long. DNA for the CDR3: TGCGCCAGCAGCCCGGGACTAGCGGCCACAGATACGCAGTATTTT. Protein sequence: CASSPGLAATDTQYF.

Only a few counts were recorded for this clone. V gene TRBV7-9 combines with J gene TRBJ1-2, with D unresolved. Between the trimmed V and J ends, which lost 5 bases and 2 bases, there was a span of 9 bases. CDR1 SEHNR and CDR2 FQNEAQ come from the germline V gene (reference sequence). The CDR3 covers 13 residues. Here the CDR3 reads CASSKAENYGYTF. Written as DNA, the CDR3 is TGTGCCAGCAGCAAGGCGGAAAACTATGGCTACACCTTC.

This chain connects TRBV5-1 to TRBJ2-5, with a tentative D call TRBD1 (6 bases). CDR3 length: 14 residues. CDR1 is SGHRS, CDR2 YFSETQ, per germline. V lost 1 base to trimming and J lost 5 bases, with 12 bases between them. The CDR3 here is CASSLSRGGETQYF. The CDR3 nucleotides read TGCGCCAGCAGCTTGTCCAGGGGTGGGGAGACCCAGTACTTC.

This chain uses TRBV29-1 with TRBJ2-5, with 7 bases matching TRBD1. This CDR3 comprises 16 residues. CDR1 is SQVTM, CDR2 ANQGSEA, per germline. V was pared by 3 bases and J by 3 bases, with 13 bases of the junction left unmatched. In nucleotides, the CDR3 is TGCAGCGTTGAGGACATTTCGGGCACAGGGGAAGAGACCCAGTACTTC. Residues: CSVEDISGTGEETQYF. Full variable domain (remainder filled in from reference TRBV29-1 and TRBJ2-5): SAVISQKPSRDICQRGTSLTIQCQVDSQVTMMFWYRQQPGQSLTLIATANQGSEATYESGFVIDKFPISRPNLTFSTLTVSNMSPEDSSIYLCSVEDISGTGEETQYFGPGTRLLVL.

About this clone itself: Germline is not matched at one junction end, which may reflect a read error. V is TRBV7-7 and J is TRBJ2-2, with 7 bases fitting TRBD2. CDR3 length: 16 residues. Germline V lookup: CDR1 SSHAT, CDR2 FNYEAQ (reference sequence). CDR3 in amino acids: CASSLEAAGDTGELFF. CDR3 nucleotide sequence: TGTGCTAGCAGCTTAGAAGCTGCGGGGGACACCGGGGAGCTGTTTTTT. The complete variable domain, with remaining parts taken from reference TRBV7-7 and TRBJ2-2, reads GAGVSQSPRYKVTKRGQDVTLRCDPISSHATLYWYQQALGQGPEFLTYFNYEAQPDKSGLPSDRFSAERPEGSISTLTIQRTEQRDSAMYRCASSLEAAGDTGELFFGEGSRLTVL.

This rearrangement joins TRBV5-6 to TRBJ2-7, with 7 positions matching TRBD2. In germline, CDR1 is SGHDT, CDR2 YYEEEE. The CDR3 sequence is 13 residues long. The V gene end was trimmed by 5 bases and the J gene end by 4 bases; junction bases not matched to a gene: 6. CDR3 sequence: CASSFPGGYEQYF. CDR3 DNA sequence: TGTGCCAGCAGTTTCCCGGGGGGATACGAGCAGTACTTC.

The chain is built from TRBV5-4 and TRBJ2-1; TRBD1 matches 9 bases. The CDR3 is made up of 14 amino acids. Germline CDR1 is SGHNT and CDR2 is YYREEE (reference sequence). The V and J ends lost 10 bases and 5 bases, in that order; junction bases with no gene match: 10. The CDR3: CALRGGTGHNEQFF. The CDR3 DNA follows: TGTGCCCTCCGAGGAGGGACAGGGCACAATGAGCAGTTCTTC.

This chain's CDR3 is CAISEVGHSYEQYF. In DNA, the CDR3 is TGTGCCATCAGTGAGGTGGGTCACTCCTACGAGCAGTACTTC. The chain has TRBV10-3 and TRBJ2-7; no reliable D call. Germline V gives CDR1 ENHRY, CDR2 SYGVKD. This CDR3 is 14 amino acids long. Trimming cost V 2 bases and J 0 bases, with 8 bases left between them.

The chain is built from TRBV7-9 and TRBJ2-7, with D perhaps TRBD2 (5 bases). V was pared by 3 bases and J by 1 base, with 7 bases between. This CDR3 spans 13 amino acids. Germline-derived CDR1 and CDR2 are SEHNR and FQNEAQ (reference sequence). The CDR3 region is CASSFGISYEQYF. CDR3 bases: TGTGCCAGCAGCTTCGGGATTTCCTACGAGCAGTACTTC.

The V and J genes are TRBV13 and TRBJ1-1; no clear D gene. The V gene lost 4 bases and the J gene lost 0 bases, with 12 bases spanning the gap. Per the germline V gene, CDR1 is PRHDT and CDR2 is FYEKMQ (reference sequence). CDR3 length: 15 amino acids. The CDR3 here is CASSSRTGLNTEAFF. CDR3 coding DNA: TGTGCCAGCAGCTCGAGGACCGGCCTGAACACTGAAGCTTTCTTT.

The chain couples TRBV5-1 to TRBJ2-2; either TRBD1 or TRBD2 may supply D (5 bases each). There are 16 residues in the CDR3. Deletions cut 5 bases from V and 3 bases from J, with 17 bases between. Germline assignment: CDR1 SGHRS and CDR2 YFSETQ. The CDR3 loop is CASRPGRRADTGELFF. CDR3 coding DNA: TGCGCCAGCAGACCGGGACGCCGTGCGGACACCGGGGAGCTGTTTTTT.

CDR3 protein: CASSQEVAAGATDTQYF. The CDR3 coding sequence is TGTGCCAGCAGCCAAGAGGTGGCCGCAGGCGCCACAGATACGCAGTATTTT. The chain recombines TRBV4-2 with TRBJ2-3; no definite D call. V was pared by 0 bases and J by 2 bases, with 15 bases between. There are 17 residues in the CDR3. Germline CDR1 reads LGHNA; CDR2 reads YNFKEQ.

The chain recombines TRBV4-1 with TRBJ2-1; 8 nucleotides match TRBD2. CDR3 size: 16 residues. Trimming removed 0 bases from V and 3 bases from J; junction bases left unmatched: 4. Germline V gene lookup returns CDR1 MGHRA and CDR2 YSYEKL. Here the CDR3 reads CASSQETSEIYNEQFF. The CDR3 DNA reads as TGCGCCAGCAGCCAAGAGACTAGCGAAATCTACAATGAGCAGTTCTTC.

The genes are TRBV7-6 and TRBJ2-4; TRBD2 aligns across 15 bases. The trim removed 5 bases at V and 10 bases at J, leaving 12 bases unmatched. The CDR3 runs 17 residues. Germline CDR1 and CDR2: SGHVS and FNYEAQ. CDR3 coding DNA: TGTGCCAGCAGCCCCTTCACCGGGACTAGCGGGGGGCAAATTCAGTACTTC. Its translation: CASSPFTGTSGGQIQYF.

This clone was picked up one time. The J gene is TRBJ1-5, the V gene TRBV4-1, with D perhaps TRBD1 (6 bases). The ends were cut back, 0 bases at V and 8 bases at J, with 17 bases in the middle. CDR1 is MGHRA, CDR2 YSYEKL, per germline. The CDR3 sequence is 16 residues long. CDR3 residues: CASSQDRAGTPKPQHF. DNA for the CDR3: TGCGCCAGCAGCCAAGATCGTGCCGGGACACCGAAGCCCCAGCATTTT.

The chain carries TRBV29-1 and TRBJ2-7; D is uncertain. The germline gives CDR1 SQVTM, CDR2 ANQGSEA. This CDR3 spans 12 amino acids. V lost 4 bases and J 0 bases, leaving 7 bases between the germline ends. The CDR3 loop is CSVVSSSYEQYF. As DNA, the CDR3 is TGCAGCGTTGTTTCTAGCTCCTACGAGCAGTACTTC.

Here the CDR3 reads CASAVSSYNEQFF. Written as DNA, the CDR3 is TGTGCCAGTGCTGTGAGCTCCTACAATGAGCAGTTCTTC. This chain joins TRBV6-5 and TRBJ2-1, with D hard to call. Trimming pared 9 bases from V and 0 bases from J, leaving 9 bases between. Germline CDR1 reads MNHEY; CDR2 reads SVGAGI. CDR3 length equals 13 residues.

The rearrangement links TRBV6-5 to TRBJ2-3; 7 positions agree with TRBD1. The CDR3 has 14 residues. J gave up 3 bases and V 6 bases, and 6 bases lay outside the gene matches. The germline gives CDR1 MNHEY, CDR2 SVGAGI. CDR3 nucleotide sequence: TGTGCCAGCAGCGACAGGGTGGAGACAGATACGCAGTATTTT. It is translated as CASSDRVETDTQYF.

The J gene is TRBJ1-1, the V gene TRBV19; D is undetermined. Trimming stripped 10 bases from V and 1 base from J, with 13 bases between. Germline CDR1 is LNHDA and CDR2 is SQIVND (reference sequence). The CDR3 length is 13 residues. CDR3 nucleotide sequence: TGTGCCACCCGTATCGGCGGGAACACTGAAGCTTTCTTT. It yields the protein CATRIGGNTEAFF.

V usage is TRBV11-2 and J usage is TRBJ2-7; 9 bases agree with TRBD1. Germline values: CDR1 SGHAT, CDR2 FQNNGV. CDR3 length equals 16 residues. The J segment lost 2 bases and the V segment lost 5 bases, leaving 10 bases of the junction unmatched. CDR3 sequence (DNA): TGTGCCAGCAGCCGATTCACAGGGGGCTCGGCCTACGAGCAGTACTTC. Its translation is CASSRFTGGSAYEQYF.